Reported below is one T cell receptor beta chain. Its antigen is as yet unknown. This sample was included in a study of graft-versus-host responses after intestinal transplantation. Points from the study as a whole: The highest levels of circulating GvH clones went along with early declines in HvG clones after transplant.

Clones were read by immunoSEQ multiplex PCR, and TCRdb kept only the in-frame ones, dropping some. The table includes roughly 25,000 clones, just over 90% detected once. The TCR sequence derives from a human patient who received an intestinal transplant, so some T cells may come from the graft donor. The sample consisted of PBMCs, taken 18 days after transplant.

The CDR3 sequence is CATLRGWTTDTQYF. Here the CDR3 DNA reads TGTGCCACCCTACGCGGCTGGACCACAGATACGCAGTATTTT. V usage is TRBV6-1 and J usage is TRBJ2-3, with D unresolved. The CDR3 contains 14 residues. Germline CDR1 MNHNS, CDR2 SASEGT. V was trimmed by 10 bases and J by 2 bases, leaving 16 bases between them.